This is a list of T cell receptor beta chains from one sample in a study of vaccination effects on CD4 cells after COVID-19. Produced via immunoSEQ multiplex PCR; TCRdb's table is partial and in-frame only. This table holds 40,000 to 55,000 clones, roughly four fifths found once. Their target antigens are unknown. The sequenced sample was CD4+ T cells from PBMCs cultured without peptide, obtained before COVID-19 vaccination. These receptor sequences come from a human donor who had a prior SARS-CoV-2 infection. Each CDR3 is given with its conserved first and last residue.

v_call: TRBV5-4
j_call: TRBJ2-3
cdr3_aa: CASSLVADSTDTQYF

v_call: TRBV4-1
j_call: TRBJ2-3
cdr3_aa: CASSRGGEGDTQYF

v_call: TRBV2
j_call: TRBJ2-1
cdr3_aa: CASSAAWGQFF

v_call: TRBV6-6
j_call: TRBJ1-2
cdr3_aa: CASSDRGKGQNGYTF

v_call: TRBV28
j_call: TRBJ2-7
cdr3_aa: CASSFLGVGYEQYF

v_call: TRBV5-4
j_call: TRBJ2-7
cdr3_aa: CASSFLPRSYEQYF

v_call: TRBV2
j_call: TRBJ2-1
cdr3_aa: CASSDDWSSYNEQFF

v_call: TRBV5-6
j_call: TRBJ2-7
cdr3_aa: CASSFRPYEQYF

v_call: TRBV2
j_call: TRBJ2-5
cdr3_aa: CASSATSGRGETQYF

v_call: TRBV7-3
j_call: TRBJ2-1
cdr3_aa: CASTSHRGDEQFF

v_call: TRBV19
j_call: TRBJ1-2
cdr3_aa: CASSISGQGAYGYTF

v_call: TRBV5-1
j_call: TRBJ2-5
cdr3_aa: CASSPDTGVGKTQYF

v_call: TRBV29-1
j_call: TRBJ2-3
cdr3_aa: CSAHRYRTGADTQYF

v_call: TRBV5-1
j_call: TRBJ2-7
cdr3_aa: CASSLGQEGEQYF

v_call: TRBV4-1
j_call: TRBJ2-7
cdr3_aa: CASSRFLAGNYEQYF

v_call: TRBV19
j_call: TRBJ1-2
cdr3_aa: CASSIVDGYGYTF

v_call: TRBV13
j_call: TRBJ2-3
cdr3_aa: CASSRKGTDTQYF

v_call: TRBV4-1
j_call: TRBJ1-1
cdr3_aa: CASSPTDSRRTEAFF

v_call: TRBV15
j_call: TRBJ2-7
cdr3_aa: CATSRDMDRSYEQYF

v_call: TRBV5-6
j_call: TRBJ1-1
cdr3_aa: CASSLYGRVRDTEAFF

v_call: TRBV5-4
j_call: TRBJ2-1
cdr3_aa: CASSLWGRVDNEQFF

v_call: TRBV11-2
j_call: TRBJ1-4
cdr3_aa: CASSLPGLGINEKLFF

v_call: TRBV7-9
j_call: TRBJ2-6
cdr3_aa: CASSRQVDSGANVLTF

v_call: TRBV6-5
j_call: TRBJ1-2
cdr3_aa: CASSPPFGHGYTF

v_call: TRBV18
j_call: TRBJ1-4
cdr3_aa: CASSPDRENEKLFF

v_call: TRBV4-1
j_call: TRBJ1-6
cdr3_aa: CASSQVYRVSPLHF

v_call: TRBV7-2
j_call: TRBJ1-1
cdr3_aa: CASSLVTGRGAFF

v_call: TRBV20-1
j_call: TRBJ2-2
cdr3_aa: CSATDRGRTGELFF

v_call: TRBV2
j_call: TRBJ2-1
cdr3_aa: CASLTGTEQFF